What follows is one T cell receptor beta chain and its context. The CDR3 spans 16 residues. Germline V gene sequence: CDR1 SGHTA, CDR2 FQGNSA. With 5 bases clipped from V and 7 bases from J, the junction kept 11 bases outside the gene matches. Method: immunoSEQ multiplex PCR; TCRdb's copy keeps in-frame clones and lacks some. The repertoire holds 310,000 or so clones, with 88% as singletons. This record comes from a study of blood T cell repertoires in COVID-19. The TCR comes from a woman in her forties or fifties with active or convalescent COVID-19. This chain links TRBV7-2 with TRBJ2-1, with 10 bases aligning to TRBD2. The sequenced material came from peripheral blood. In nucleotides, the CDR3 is TGTGCCAGCAGCCCCCGTAGCGGGAGGTTATATAATGAGCAGTTCTTC. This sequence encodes CASSPRSGRLYNEQFF.